This T cell receptor (beta chain) was recorded in a study of T-cell memory formation after mild COVID-19. After removal of 2 bases from V and 2 bases from J, the junction contained 4 bases not matched to a gene. The germline V gene has CDR1 SEHNR and CDR2 FQNEAQ (reference sequence). This CDR3 has 15 amino acids. Amplification by 5'RACE using constant-segment primers produced TCR alpha and TCR beta cDNA libraries that carried sample barcodes and UMIs. TCRdb re-analysed the 5' RACE reads in MiXCR, keeping a single row per CDR3 protein. The repertoire holds roughly 340,000 distinct CDR3 sequences, with 20% to 25% as singletons.

Sequencing input: PBMCs or a T cell subset sorted from them (not recorded which). The TCR originated in a man younger than 35 who had mild COVID-19 (a few samples of this study predate the infection). Cell type and time point are not known. V is TRBV7-9 and J is TRBJ2-3, with 7 bases that match TRBD1. The CDR3 DNA is TGTGCCAGCAGCTTATTGACAGGGACCACAGATACGCAGTATTTT. Its translation is CASSLLTGTTDTQYF.